These T cell receptor beta chains were read from a single sample in a study of CD8 T cells in ankylosing spondylitis. TCRdb reanalysed the 5' RACE reads using MiXCR and keeps one entry per CDR3 protein. In the table there are roughly 120,000 distinct CDR3 sequences, approximately 15% of which are singletons. Sequencing was done on a sample of blood, either unsorted or a sorted T cell fraction (not recorded which). These receptors were obtained from a female donor with ankylosing spondylitis or in good health (not recorded which). Both conserved end residues are trimmed from each CDR3.

cdr3_aa v_call
ASSRGGAEKLF TRBV5-1
SPRSRMNNEQF TRBV20-1
ASSLGENTGELF TRBV12-3/TRBV12-4
SATLAGLNEQF TRBV20-1
ASQQGGKTDTQY TRBV2
ASSFQGTNTEAF TRBV5-1
SAEGGSDEQF TRBV20-1
SARGRVGFATQY TRBV20-1
ASTLGFTYNEQF TRBV5-5
SAIRDRANTGELF TRBV20-1
ATSRGDPGDNEKLF TRBV15
SAPGLANKETQY TRBV20-1
ASSLTSGVTYNEQF TRBV5-1
ASSLRVGVGELF TRBV5-1
ASSLVGRGSTDTQY TRBV7-2
ASSLADSSGRYEQY TRBV5-5
SARETSGSPETQY TRBV20-1
SARLLAGTRETQY TRBV20-1
ASSSRGAGARDEQF TRBV12-3/TRBV12-4
ASRNGGTGELF TRBV5-1
ASSLEGIYEQY TRBV5-1
SAGSGLAKNIQY TRBV20-1
ASNEQGGGQPQH TRBV12-3/TRBV12-4
ASSSDLTYQPQH TRBV7-2
ASSSTTNTGELF TRBV7-9
ASSVWTSRSYEQY TRBV2
ASSVDSLGEQY TRBV5-1
ATSRDLTYEQY TRBV10-3
SARESSGGADTQY TRBV20-1
ASSSPNRGSMNTEAF TRBV28
ASSGGTANYEQY TRBV5-1
ASSQGATATQETQY TRBV4-1
SASVAQVTKNTEAF TRBV20-1
ASRQGLASDTQY TRBV7-2
ASSPGSGNNEQF TRBV11-3
AWSAQAGAEAF TRBV30
ASSWARGTYEQY TRBV5-1
ASTGRGKETQY TRBV6-2/TRBV6-3
SARGGVAGGNTDTQY TRBV20-1
SASGQDRQETQY TRBV20-1
ASSLGMTNTGELF TRBV5-6